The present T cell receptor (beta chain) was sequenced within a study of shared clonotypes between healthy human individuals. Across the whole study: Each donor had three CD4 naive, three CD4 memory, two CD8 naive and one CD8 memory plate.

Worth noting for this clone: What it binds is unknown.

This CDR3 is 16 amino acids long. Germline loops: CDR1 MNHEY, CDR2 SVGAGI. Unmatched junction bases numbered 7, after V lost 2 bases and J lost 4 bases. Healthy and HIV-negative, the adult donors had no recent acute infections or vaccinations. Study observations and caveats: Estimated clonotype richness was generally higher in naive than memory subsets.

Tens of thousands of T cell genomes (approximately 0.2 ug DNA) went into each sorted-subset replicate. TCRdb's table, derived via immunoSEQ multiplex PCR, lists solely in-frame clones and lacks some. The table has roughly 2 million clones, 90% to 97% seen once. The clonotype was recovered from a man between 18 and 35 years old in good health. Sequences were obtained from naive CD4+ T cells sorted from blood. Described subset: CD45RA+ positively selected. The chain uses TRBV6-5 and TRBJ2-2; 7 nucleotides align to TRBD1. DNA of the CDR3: TGTGCCAGCAGTTACCGGGGACAGATACCCACCGGGGAGCTGTTTTTT. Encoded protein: CASSYRGQIPTGELFF.